These 26 T cell receptor beta chains originate from one sample sequenced in a study of T cells in localized non-small cell lung cancer. Assay: immunoSEQ multiplex PCR; the TCRdb copy retains only in-frame clones and omits some. This sample has 30,000 or so clones; more than 75% occur once, and the top ten carry 10% to 15%. The sample in question was peripheral blood, obtained before any cancer treatment. The source of these receptors is an older female donor with stage III squamous cell lung carcinoma.

The chain carries TRBV27 and TRBJ2-7; maybe TRBD2 (7 bases). The CDR3 runs 16 residues. V lost 7 bases to trimming and J lost 3 bases, with 22 bases between them. Germline V gene sequence: CDR1 MNHEY, CDR2 SMNVEV (reference sequence). CDR3 sequence (DNA): TGTGCCAGCACTTCTCCTCGGGGGGCCGGGGTCTACGAGCAGTACTTC. It translates to CASTSPRGAGVYEQYF.

The chain uses TRBV7-9 and TRBJ2-7; 14 nucleotides agree with TRBD2. CDR1 is SEHNR, CDR2 FQNEAQ, per germline (reference sequence). The CDR3 is made up of 15 amino acids. Trimming took 6 bases from V and 9 from J; bases not matched to a gene: 10. CDR3 region: CASSTTGTSGSAQYF. The CDR3 DNA reads TGTGCCAGCAGTACGACCGGGACTAGCGGGAGTGCGCAGTACTTC. The entire variable domain, with the rest obtained from reference TRBV7-9 and TRBJ2-7, is as follows: DTGVSQNPRHKITKRGQNVTFRCDPISEHNRLYWYRQTLGQGPEFLTYFQNEAQLEKSRLLSDRFSAERPKGSFSTLEIQRTEQGDSAMYLCASSTTGTSGSAQYFGPGTRLTVT.

The rearrangement uses TRBV18 and TRBJ2-3; no reliable D call. Germline V gene lookup returns CDR1 KGHSH and CDR2 LQKENI. V lost 3 bases to trimming and J lost 2 bases, with 6 bases between them. The CDR3 has 13 residues. CDR3 in amino acids: CASSPQDTDTQYF. CDR3 bases: TGTGCCAGCTCACCGCAGGACACAGATACGCAGTATTTT.

The sample holds a few counts of this clone. The chain joins TRBV2 to TRBJ2-7, with D unclear. V was clipped by 4 bases and J by 0 bases, with 10 bases between them. CDR1 is SNHLY, CDR2 FYNNEI, per germline. The CDR3 is 14 residues long. The CDR3 here is CASSVRRTSYEQYF. CDR3 DNA: TGTGCCAGCAGTGTTCGGCGGACCTCCTACGAGCAGTACTTC.

V is TRBV7-9 and J is TRBJ1-2; no clear D. The germline gives CDR1 SEHNR, CDR2 FQNEAQ (reference sequence). Trimming pared 1 base from V and 4 bases from J, leaving 10 bases between. CDR3 length equals 14 residues. The CDR3 sequence: CASSLEIEGYGYTF. The DNA of the CDR3 is TGTGCCAGCAGCTTAGAGATTGAAGGCTATGGCTACACCTTC.

The chain links TRBV5-4 to TRBJ2-2; 7 nucleotides line up with TRBD1. CDR3 length: 17 amino acids. Germline values: CDR1 SGHNT, CDR2 YYREEE (reference sequence). V trimming: 0 bases; J trimming: 2 bases; junction bases outside the gene matches: 7. CDR3 region: CASSLGRDRANTGELFF. As DNA, the CDR3 is TGTGCCAGCAGCTTGGGGCGTGACAGGGCAAACACCGGGGAGCTGTTTTTT. Combining the CDR3 with reference TRBV5-4 and TRBJ2-2 gives the whole variable domain ETGVTQSPTHLIKTRGQQVTLRCSSQSGHNTVSWYQQALGQGPQFIFQYYREEENGRGNFPPRFSGLQFPNYSSELNVNALELDDSALYLCASSLGRDRANTGELFFGEGSRLTVL.

The chain carries TRBV4-2 and TRBJ2-7, with TRBD1 matching 7 bases. The CDR3 runs 15 residues. V gave up 1 base and J gave up 9 bases; unmatched junction bases: 12. The germline V gene encodes CDR1 LGHNA and CDR2 YNFKEQ. Here the CDR3 DNA reads TGTGCCAGCAGCCAAGCTTCCGGGACAGCGTCCGGGCAGTACTTC. Its translation is CASSQASGTASGQYF.

The rearrangement uses TRBV4-1 and TRBJ2-3, with 13 bases matching TRBD2. The germline gives CDR1 MGHRA, CDR2 YSYEKL. J gave up 0 bases and V 1 base, and 7 bases lay outside the gene matches. The CDR3 is 19 amino acids. The CDR3 region has the DNA TGCGCCAGCAGCCAAGCTCCTTCGGGACTAGCGGGGAGCACAGATACGCAGTATTTT. It is translated as CASSQAPSGLAGSTDTQYF.

This clone has just one count. This chain connects TRBV2 to TRBJ2-2, with D maybe TRBD2 (5 bases). Trimming took off 5 bases at V and 3 bases at J, with 13 bases between the two ends. The CDR3 runs to 15 residues. CDR1 and CDR2 (germline): SNHLY, FYNNEI. The CDR3 coding sequence is TGTGCCAGCAGTCCCATGCCCGGGGACACCGGGGAGCTGTTTTTT. It yields the protein CASSPMPGDTGELFF.

The V gene is TRBV19, the J gene TRBJ2-1, with TRBD1 matching 7 bases. J gave up 5 bases and V 6 bases, and 10 bases lay outside the gene matches. CDR1 is LNHDA, CDR2 SQIVND, per germline (reference sequence). This CDR3 spans 15 amino acids. The CDR3 loop reads CASRTDRLLDNEQFF. The CDR3 DNA follows: TGTGCCAGTAGGACGGACAGGCTTCTGGACAATGAGCAGTTCTTC.

Turning to this clone: The junction departs from germline at one end; a sequencing error may be responsible. J is TRBJ1-1 and V is TRBV19; D gene ambiguous. Germline CDR1 LNHDA, CDR2 SQIVND (reference sequence). The CDR3 has 13 residues. CDR3 sequence reads: CVSSMGENTEAFF. CDR3 nucleotide sequence: TGTGTCAGTAGTATGGGTGAGAACACTGAAGCTTTCTTT.

This clone appeared a single time. V and J are TRBV27 and TRBJ2-7; tentative D call: TRBD2 (5 bases). Germline CDR1 is MNHEY and CDR2 is SMNVEV (reference sequence). The V end was cut by 5 bases, the J end by 0 bases, with 11 bases between. The CDR3 sequence is 14 residues long. CDR3 DNA sequence: TGTGCCAGCAGTCCGCGGGCGGCCTCCTACGAGCAGTACTTC. Protein product: CASSPRAASYEQYF.

CDR3 loop: CASSLTGGGQPQHF. The CDR3 DNA follows: TGTGCCAGCAGTTTGACCGGGGGCGGTCAGCCCCAGCATTTT. The chain couples TRBV27 to TRBJ1-5; maybe TRBD1 (6 bases). Germline loops: CDR1 MNHEY, CDR2 SMNVEV (reference sequence). V lost 3 bases and J 6 bases, leaving 12 bases between the germline ends. The CDR3 has 14 residues.

The rearrangement links TRBV28 to TRBJ1-2; 11 nucleotides align to TRBD1. Losses at the gene ends were 6 bases for V and 3 bases for J; bases not matched to a gene: 6. Germline V gene lookup returns CDR1 MDHEN and CDR2 SYDVKM. CDR3 size: 15 residues. The CDR3 DNA sequence: TGTGCCAGCAGCTGGGACAGGGGGACCGACTATGGCTACACCTTC. Translation: CASSWDRGTDYGYTF.

The chain links TRBV10-1 to TRBJ2-5; a weak D match, TRBD1 (6 bases). Germline V gene sequence: CDR1 WNHNN, CDR2 SYGVQD (reference sequence). The CDR3 sequence is 13 residues long. V dropped 6 bases and J dropped 4 bases, with 12 bases sitting between them. CDR3 sequence reads: CASRRTEGETQYF. DNA for the CDR3: TGCGCCAGCAGACGGACAGAGGGAGAGACCCAGTACTTC.

The CDR3 region has the DNA TGTGCCAGCAGGAAATACGGGAGCTATGGCTACACCTTC. Translating gives CASRKYGSYGYTF. This chain uses TRBV28 with TRBJ1-2; no clear D. CDR1 is MDHEN, CDR2 SYDVKM, per germline. The V end lost 6 bases, the J end lost 4 bases, and 12 bases lay between the germline ends. This CDR3 region has 13 residues.

This sequence joins TRBV18 and TRBJ1-1, with D perhaps TRBD1 (6 bases). This CDR3 is built from 15 residues. Trimming left V 2 bases short and J 4 bases short, with 14 bases between. Per the germline V gene, CDR1 is KGHSH and CDR2 is LQKENI. CDR3 loop: CASSPYGGLGTEAFF. The CDR3 DNA reads as TGTGCCAGCTCACCATACGGGGGGCTAGGCACTGAAGCTTTCTTT.

This chain connects TRBV6-5 to TRBJ1-1; D gene uncertain. The CDR3 totals 13 residues. Between the trimmed V and J ends, which lost 5 bases and 1 base, there was a span of 8 bases. Germline V lookup: CDR1 MNHEY, CDR2 SVGAGI. Here the CDR3 DNA reads TGTGCCAGCAGTAGCGAGGGGAACACTGAAGCTTTCTTT. Translation: CASSSEGNTEAFF.

The chain joins TRBV28 to TRBJ2-3, with 7 bases lining up with TRBD2. Germline CDR1 reads MDHEN; CDR2 reads SYDVKM. The V segment lost 3 bases and the J segment 3 bases; nucleotides outside the gene matches: 6. The CDR3 totals 15 residues. The CDR3 nucleotides are TGTGCCAGCAGTTTGGGCGGGAGTTGGACAGATACGCAGTATTTT. Translation gives CASSLGGSWTDTQYF.

This clone was counted a few times. This chain links TRBV10-2 with TRBJ1-2; 7 positions agree with TRBD1. This CDR3 spans 13 amino acids. Germline CDR1 WSHSY, CDR2 SAAADI. The junction had 5 bases not matched to a gene; V was cut back by 2 bases and J by 8 bases. In nucleotides, the CDR3 is TGCGCCAGCAGTGAGGACAGGGTCGAGGGCTACACCTTC. Its translation is CASSEDRVEGYTF.

The V gene is TRBV10-3, the J gene TRBJ2-2; D not resolved. Trimming took off 10 bases at V and 4 bases at J, with 13 bases between the two ends. Germline V lookup: CDR1 ENHRY, CDR2 SYGVKD. CDR3 size: 13 residues. Here the CDR3 DNA reads TGTGCCACAAGAAAAGCTGGCACCGGGGAGCTGTTTTTT. This sequence encodes CATRKAGTGELFF.

This clone has a handful of counts. This chain uses TRBV5-1 with TRBJ2-1, with TRBD2 identical over 7 bases. Germline assignment: CDR1 SGHRS and CDR2 YFSETQ. V dropped 5 bases and J dropped 4; count of bases not matched to a gene: 15. This CDR3 has 17 amino acids. This CDR3 reads CASRPRAATSAYNEQFF. The CDR3, as DNA: TGCGCCAGCAGACCGAGGGCCGCTACTAGCGCGTACAATGAGCAGTTCTTC.

The chain is built from TRBV7-9 and TRBJ2-2, with D uncertain. This CDR3 has 13 residues. V was cut by 8 bases and J by 3 bases, with 10 bases left in between. Germline lookup yields CDR1 SEHNR and CDR2 FQNEAQ (reference sequence). The CDR3 DNA is TGTGCCAGCCCTTACGAGGACACCGGGGAGCTGTTTTTT. Amino acid sequence: CASPYEDTGELFF.

This clone was seen just once. The chain links TRBV28 to TRBJ1-1; no definite D call. The germline V gene encodes CDR1 MDHEN and CDR2 SYDVKM. The CDR3 is 11 residues long. Between the trimmed V and J ends, which lost 1 base and 4 bases, there was a span of 1 base. CDR3 protein: CASSLSTEAFF. CDR3 sequence (DNA): TGTGCCAGCAGTTTATCCACTGAAGCTTTCTTT.

The rearrangement links TRBV4-1 to TRBJ2-5; possibly TRBD1 for D (5 bases). The germline V gene has CDR1 MGHRA and CDR2 YSYEKL. CDR3 length: 16 residues. V lost 1 base to trimming and J lost 0 bases, with 12 bases between them. DNA for the CDR3: TGCGCCAGCAGCCAAGGGGGCCCGAGGTACCAAGAGACCCAGTACTTC. Amino acids: CASSQGGPRYQETQYF.

The chain combines TRBV28 with TRBJ1-2; D not resolved. This CDR3 contains 15 residues. Trimming removed 2 bases at V and 7 bases at J, with 17 bases between. In germline, CDR1 is MDHEN, CDR2 SYDVKM. The CDR3 DNA follows: TGTGCCAGCAGTTTACAGGCCCCGCAAGGGTTTGGCTACACCTTC. Protein: CASSLQAPQGFGYTF.